The next 8 T cell receptor beta chains were all read from a single sample in a study of shared clonotypes between healthy human individuals. Naive CD8 cells, CD45RO-negative and positively selected for CCR7, excluded terminally differentiated effector memory CD45RA+ cells. TCRdb keeps only in-frame clones here, not all; method: immunoSEQ multiplex PCR. The sample lists approximately 2,000,000 clones; 93% were seen once. Sequenced: naive CD8+ T cells from PBMCs. The receptors were gathered from a man between 18 and 35 years old in good health. Some clones in this sample may be carry-over from other donors' samples.

J is TRBJ2-7 and V is TRBV28; 12 nucleotides agree with TRBD2. Germline CDR1 MDHEN, CDR2 SYDVKM. J gave up 3 bases and V 3 bases, and 9 bases lay outside the gene matches. This CDR3 has 17 residues. CDR3 amino acids: CASSFVASGRGNYEQYF. The CDR3 DNA reads as TGTGCCAGCAGTTTTGTCGCTAGCGGGAGGGGCAACTACGAGCAGTACTTC.

This chain uses TRBV11-3 with TRBJ2-3; D may be TRBD1 (6 bases). V gave up 2 bases and J gave up 0 bases, with 9 bases separating them. The germline V gene has CDR1 SGHNT and CDR2 YENEEA. This CDR3 spans 15 amino acids. The CDR3 nucleotides read TGTGCCAGCAGCTTAAACAGGGATAGCACAGATACGCAGTATTTT. It encodes CASSLNRDSTDTQYF.

The rearrangement joins TRBV28 to TRBJ2-2; 7 nucleotides align to TRBD2. The CDR3 extends over 16 amino acids. Germline CDR1 and CDR2: MDHEN and SYDVKM. The trim removed 7 bases at V and 3 bases at J, leaving 11 bases unmatched. This CDR3 is CASTGREQGDTGELFF. The DNA of the CDR3 is TGTGCCAGCACTGGGAGGGAGCAGGGTGACACCGGGGAGCTGTTTTTT.

J is TRBJ1-4 and V is TRBV19; TRBD1 aligns across 10 bases. There are 13 residues in the CDR3. Germline lookup yields CDR1 LNHDA and CDR2 SQIVND (reference sequence). V trimming: 9 bases; J trimming: 8 bases; junction bases outside the gene matches: 6. The CDR3 region is CASRDRGGEKLFF. The DNA for the CDR3 is TGTGCCAGCCGGGACAGGGGAGGAGAAAAACTGTTTTTT.

V is TRBV7-9 and J is TRBJ2-1; D may match TRBD1 or TRBD2 (5 bases each). In germline, CDR1 is SEHNR, CDR2 FQNEAQ (reference sequence). Trimming left V 5 bases short and J 8 bases short, with 22 bases between. This CDR3 is built from 16 residues. The CDR3 DNA follows: TGTGCCAGCAGCCAGGTAATCGGGGACGGTCGGTATGAGCAGTTCTTC. As protein: CASSQVIGDGRYEQFF.

The V gene is TRBV7-2, the J gene TRBJ1-2, with TRBD1 matching over 7 bases. The CDR3 totals 15 residues. CDR1 and CDR2 (germline): SGHTA, FQGNSA. Unmatched junction bases numbered 11, after V lost 5 bases and J lost 5 bases. The CDR3 DNA sequence: TGTGCCAGCAGCCCCCGAGGGGGCCAACTTTATGGCTACACCTTC. It yields the protein CASSPRGGQLYGYTF.

The chain links TRBV27 to TRBJ2-5, with D maybe TRBD2 (6 bases). Germline V CDR1 and CDR2: MNHEY, SMNVEV (reference sequence). V lost 5 bases, J lost 1 base, and 17 bases lay in between. The CDR3 is 16 amino acids. CDR3 region: CASSPGRAGLQETQYF. As DNA, the CDR3 is TGTGCCAGCAGTCCGGGACGGGCGGGACTCCAAGAGACCCAGTACTTC.

The chain couples TRBV19 to TRBJ1-1, with D perhaps matching TRBD1 (5 bases). In germline, CDR1 is LNHDA, CDR2 SQIVND (reference sequence). CDR3 size: 14 residues. V gave up 2 bases and J gave up 3 bases, with 10 bases separating them. CDR3 sequence: CASSIQGRHTEAFF. As DNA, the CDR3 is TGTGCCAGTAGTATACAGGGACGGCACACTGAAGCTTTCTTT. The full variable domain, in which reference TRBV19 and TRBJ1-1 provide the parts outside the CDR3, is DGGITQSPKYLFRKEGQNVTLSCEQNLNHDAMYWYRQDPGQGLRLIYYSQIVNDFQKGDIAEGYSVSREKKESFPLTVTSAQKNPTAFYLCASSIQGRHTEAFFGQGTRLTVV.